This entry lists 5 T cell receptor beta chains sequenced from one sample in a study of T cell changes during pregnancy in multiple sclerosis. TCRdb keeps only in-frame clones here, not all; method: immunoSEQ multiplex PCR. The sample lists about 41,000 clones; more than 85% were seen once. The sequences come from CD8+ T cells from peripheral blood mononuclear cells, collected in the third trimester of pregnancy. All receptors come from a female donor with multiple sclerosis, enrolled in a pregnancy study.

The V and J genes are TRBV4-2 and TRBJ2-7; unclear D gene. CDR1 is LGHNA and CDR2 is YNFKEQ in the germline V gene. Between the trimmed V and J ends, which lost 0 bases and 5 bases, there was a span of 11 bases. This CDR3 is 14 amino acids long. CDR3 nucleotides: TGTGCCAGCAGCCAAGATGTGACGAGCGACGAGCAGTACTTC. Translation: CASSQDVTSDEQYF.

The V call is TRBV10-2, the J call TRBJ2-7, with D possibly TRBD1 on 6 matching bases. V was cut by 1 base and J by 1 base, with 8 bases left in between. The germline CDR1 and CDR2 sequences are WSHSY and SAAADI. CDR3 length equals 14 residues. CDR3 nucleotide sequence: TGCGCCAGCAGTGAGTACAGGGAATCCTACGAGCAGTACTTC. It specifies CASSEYRESYEQYF.

Comments on this clone: At one end the junction does not follow the germline gene, possibly because of a read error. CDR3 region: CASSQEAGPSNTEAFF. The CDR3 nucleotides are TGCGCCAGCAGCCAAGAGGCAGGGCCTTCGAACACTGAAGCTTTCTTT. J is TRBJ1-1 and V is TRBV7-2; a weak D match, TRBD1 (5 bases). This CDR3 region has 16 residues. Germline assignment: CDR1 SGHTA and CDR2 FQGNSA.

The CDR3 DNA reads TGTGCCAGTAGAATGGACAGGGTGAGTGGCTACACCTTC. It encodes CASRMDRVSGYTF. The gene calls are TRBV19 and TRBJ1-2, with TRBD1 matching over 8 bases. The CDR3 sequence is 13 residues long. V dropped 6 bases and J dropped 7; count of bases not matched to a gene: 7. Germline CDR1 is LNHDA and CDR2 is SQIVND (reference sequence). The full variable domain, in which reference TRBV19 and TRBJ1-2 provide the parts outside the CDR3, is DGGITQSPKYLFRKEGQNVTLSCEQNLNHDAMYWYRQDPGQGLRLIYYSQIVNDFQKGDIAEGYSVSREKKESFPLTVTSAQKNPTAFYLCASRMDRVSGYTFGSGTRLTVV.

J is TRBJ2-5 and V is TRBV5-4; D not certain. Per germline, CDR1 SGHNT and CDR2 YYREEE (reference sequence). The germline V and J ends were trimmed by 0 bases and 3 bases, with 9 bases remaining between them. The CDR3 spans 14 residues. CDR3 region: CASSLGLEKETQYF. As DNA, the CDR3 is TGTGCCAGCAGCTTGGGGCTCGAAAAAGAGACCCAGTACTTC.